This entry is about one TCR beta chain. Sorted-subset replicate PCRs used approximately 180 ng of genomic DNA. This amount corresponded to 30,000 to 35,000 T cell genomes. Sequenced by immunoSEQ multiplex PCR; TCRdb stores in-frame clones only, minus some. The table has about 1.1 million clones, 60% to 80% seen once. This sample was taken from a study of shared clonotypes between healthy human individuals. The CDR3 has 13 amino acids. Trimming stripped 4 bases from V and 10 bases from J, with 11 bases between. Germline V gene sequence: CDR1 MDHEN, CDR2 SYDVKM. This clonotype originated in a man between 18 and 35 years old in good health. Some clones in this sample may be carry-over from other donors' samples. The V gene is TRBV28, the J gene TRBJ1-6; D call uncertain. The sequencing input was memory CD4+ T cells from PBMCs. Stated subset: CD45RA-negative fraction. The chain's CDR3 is CASSSQWRSPLHF. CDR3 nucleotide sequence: TGTGCCAGCAGTTCTCAGTGGAGATCACCCCTCCACTTT.